This passage covers 14 T cell receptor beta chains from one sample sequenced in a study of beta chain features in type 1 diabetes (dated by TCRdb to the late 2010s). What the research found in general, with its limitations: A moderate but significant shortening of TCRB CDR3 length was observed in type 1 diabetes patients in all four CD4+ subsets.

The method behind the library was the immunoSEQ multiplex PCR assay. All of the isolated RNA was reverse transcribed with the High Capacity cDNA Reverse Transcription Kit, so expressed TCRB transcripts were sequenced. This immuneACCESS table, as held by TCRdb, lists in-frame sequences with V and J called but not all clones. Of the missing ones, under half trace to an unresolved V gene in checked studies; the others have no known cause. The sample records hundreds of thousands of clones, roughly an eighth of which are singletons. The ten biggest clones cover 0.017% of the sample. The antigens of these receptors remain unknown. Sample: naive CD4+ T cells from blood. The sample's cell subset or site label, in plain terms: true naive CD4+ T cells. Every receptor here comes from a man aged 25 to 40 with type 1 diabetes.

The chain has TRBV15 and TRBJ2-1, with 10 bases aligning to TRBD1. The V gene's germline CDR1 is LNHNV and CDR2 YYDKDF (reference sequence). With V trimmed by 5 bases and J by 10 bases, 2 bases remained unmatched. The length of the CDR3 is 12 residues. Here the CDR3 reads CATSGQGDEQFF. The CDR3 DNA reads TGTGCCACCAGCGGACAGGGGGACGAGCAGTTCTTC.

The rearrangement links TRBV7-3 to TRBJ2-3; possible D gene TRBD2, 6 bases. CDR1 and CDR2 (germline): SGHTA, FQGTGA. Trimming took off 3 bases at V and 2 bases at J, with 18 bases between the two ends. This CDR3 is 17 amino acids long. In DNA form, the CDR3 reads TGTGCCAGCAGCTTTAATTCTCTCGGGAGTTCCACAGATACGCAGTATTTT. As protein: CASSFNSLGSSTDTQYF.

This clone was observed a few times. In the same sample, other DNA sequences code for this CDR3. The rearrangement uses TRBV5-4 and TRBJ2-5; 14 nucleotides agree with TRBD2. CDR1 and CDR2 from the germline V gene are SGHNT and YYREEE (reference sequence). The CDR3 is made up of 15 amino acids. With 3 bases clipped from V and 4 bases from J, the junction kept 2 bases outside the gene matches. Here the CDR3 reads CASSSGTSGRETQYF. The CDR3, as DNA: TGTGCCAGCAGCTCAGGGACTAGCGGGAGAGAGACCCAGTACTTC.

The rearrangement uses TRBV5-1 and TRBJ1-1, with D unclear. The germline V and J ends were trimmed by 4 bases and 0 bases, with 7 bases remaining between them. Germline V gene lookup returns CDR1 SGHRS and CDR2 YFSETQ. CDR3 length: 13 amino acids. This CDR3 is CASSLDLNTEAFF. The DNA for the CDR3 is TGCGCCAGCAGCCTAGACCTGAACACTGAAGCTTTCTTT.

This clone was observed a handful of times. DNA of the CDR3: TGTGCCAGCAGTTCCGGACAGGACACAGATACGCAGTATTTT. Amino acids: CASSSGQDTDTQYF. The V gene is TRBV6-5, the J gene TRBJ2-3; 7 bases map to TRBD1. The CDR3 is made up of 14 amino acids. J was trimmed by 2 bases and V by 4 bases; bases with no gene match: 3. The germline CDR1 and CDR2 sequences are MNHEY and SVGAGI.

This clone was detected a few times. V usage is TRBV19 and J usage is TRBJ2-1; a possible D gene is TRBD1 (6 bases). Trimming removed 5 bases from V and 7 bases from J, with 9 bases in between. This CDR3 is 12 amino acids long. The germline gives CDR1 LNHDA, CDR2 SQIVND (reference sequence). CDR3 protein: CASSPQGNEQFF. CDR3 bases: TGTGCCAGTAGTCCCCAGGGGAATGAGCAGTTCTTC.

The sample holds a few counts of this clone. The chain combines TRBV7-3 with TRBJ2-5; 9 positions match TRBD2. After removal of 1 base from V and 5 bases from J, the junction contained 5 bases not matched to a gene. CDR3 length: 15 residues. Germline V CDR1 and CDR2: SGHTA, FQGTGA. The CDR3 nucleotides read TGTGCCAGCAGCTTAATCGCGGCGGGAGGGGAGACCCAGTACTTC. Its translation: CASSLIAAGGETQYF. Supplemented by reference TRBV7-3 and TRBJ2-5, the full variable domain reads GAGVSQTPSNKVTEKGKYVELRCDPISGHTALYWYRQSLGQGPEFLIYFQGTGAADDSGLPNDRFFAVRPEGSVSTLKIQRTERGDSAVYLCASSLIAAGGETQYFGPGTRLLVL.

The sample holds a few counts of this clone. This sequence joins TRBV7-3 and TRBJ2-7, with 10 bases matching TRBD1. With V trimmed by 5 bases and J by 7 bases, 11 bases remained unmatched. CDR1 SGHTA and CDR2 FQGTGA come from the germline V gene. This CDR3 is 15 amino acids long. Here the CDR3 reads CASSLGTGAAREQYF. CDR3 sequence (DNA): TGTGCCAGCAGCCTGGGGACAGGGGCCGCCAGGGAGCAGTACTTC.

The V call is TRBV5-4, the J call TRBJ2-1; 11 bases agree with TRBD2. Trimming removed 3 bases from V and 5 bases from J; junction bases left unmatched: 4. There are 15 residues in the CDR3. The germline CDR1 and CDR2 sequences are SGHNT and YYREEE (reference sequence). This CDR3 reads CASSSKLAGDNEQFF. The CDR3, as DNA: TGTGCCAGCAGCTCAAAACTAGCGGGAGACAATGAGCAGTTCTTC.

The chain joins TRBV9 to TRBJ2-1, with a weak D call TRBD1 (6 bases). Per germline, CDR1 SGDLS and CDR2 YYNGEE. Trimming cost V 2 bases and J 5 bases, with 14 bases left between them. The CDR3 covers 15 residues. The CDR3 loop is CASSVGTKVDNEQFF. CDR3 DNA sequence: TGTGCCAGCAGCGTCGGGACAAAGGTAGACAATGAGCAGTTCTTC.

This clone was recorded a few times. The gene calls are TRBV28 and TRBJ1-2; no firm D call. V dropped 5 bases and J dropped 4 bases, with 20 bases sitting between them. The germline V gene has CDR1 MDHEN and CDR2 SYDVKM. CDR3 length: 16 amino acids. The CDR3 region has the DNA TGTGCCAGCAGTACTCCTTCGACCGGGAAGATCTATGGCTACACCTTC. The encoded protein is CASSTPSTGKIYGYTF.

This clone appeared a few times. The chain couples TRBV7-2 to TRBJ2-1, with 10 bases that match TRBD2. V gave up 3 bases and J gave up 10 bases; unmatched junction bases: 6. CDR1 is SGHTA and CDR2 is FQGNSA in the germline V gene. The CDR3 is 14 residues long. CDR3 sequence: CASSFRLAGAEQFF. The CDR3 bases are TGTGCCAGCAGCTTTAGACTAGCGGGTGCCGAGCAGTTCTTC.

This clone was seen a handful of times. The gene calls are TRBV7-8 and TRBJ2-3; D perhaps matches TRBD1 (6 bases). The CDR3 length is 15 residues. V was shortened by 5 bases and J by 4 bases, with 16 bases between the two germline ends. The germline V gene encodes CDR1 SGHVS and CDR2 FQNEAQ. CDR3 region: CASSRGRTGPDTQYF. DNA of the CDR3: TGTGCCAGCAGCCGCGGTCGTACAGGGCCAGATACGCAGTATTTT.

V gene TRBV19 combines with J gene TRBJ2-7; 9 bases agree with TRBD1. The germline CDR1 and CDR2 sequences are LNHDA and SQIVND (reference sequence). The ends lost 4 bases at V and 5 bases at J; junction bases unmatched: 3. The CDR3 length is 13 residues. The DNA for the CDR3 is TGTGCCAGTAGTAAAGACAGGGGGAACGAGCAGTACTTC. Translated, it gives CASSKDRGNEQYF.